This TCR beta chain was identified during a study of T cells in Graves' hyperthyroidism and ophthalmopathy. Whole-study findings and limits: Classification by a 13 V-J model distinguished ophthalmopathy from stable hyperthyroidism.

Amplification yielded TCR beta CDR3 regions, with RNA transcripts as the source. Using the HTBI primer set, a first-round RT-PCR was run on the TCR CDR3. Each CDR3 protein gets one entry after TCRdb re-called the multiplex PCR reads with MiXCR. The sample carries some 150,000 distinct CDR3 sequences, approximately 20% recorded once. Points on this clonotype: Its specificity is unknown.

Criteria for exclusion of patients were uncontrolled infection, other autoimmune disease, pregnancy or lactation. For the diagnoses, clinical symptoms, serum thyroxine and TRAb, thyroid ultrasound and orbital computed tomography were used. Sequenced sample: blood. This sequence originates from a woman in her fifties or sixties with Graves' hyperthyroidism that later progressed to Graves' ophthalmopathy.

CDR3 protein: CASSLGGRRGYTF. The CDR3 region has the DNA TGTGCCAGCAGTTTAGGGGGGAGAAGGGGCTACACCTTC. The chain couples TRBV3-1 to TRBJ1-2; tentatively, D is TRBD1 (6 bases). The germline V and J ends were trimmed by 6 bases and 8 bases, with 16 bases remaining between them. The CDR3 consists of 13 residues. The V gene's germline CDR1 is LGHDT and CDR2 YNNKEL (reference sequence).